A selection of T cell receptor beta chains follows, all from one sample in a study of regulatory dendritic cells for organ transplantation. These receptors are not linked to any known antigen. TCRdb's copy holds only in-frame clones and misses some; the assay was immunoSEQ multiplex PCR. The sample shows some 11,000 clones, about 81% of them seen only once. Material: memory CD4+ T cells from blood cultured with regulatory dendritic cells. Receptors were obtained from a human donor in good health. Each CDR3 is given with its conserved first and last residue. A D gene is named only where the DNA matches it firmly. Rows may omit the clone size; those that give it use once, few, many or a size class.

d_gene,j_gene,v_gene,abundance,CDR3aa,CDR3nt
TRBD2,TRBJ2-3,TRBV5-6,NA,CASSLLAGGRFSPDTQYF,TGTGCCAGCAGCTTACTAGCGGGGGGGAGGTTCAGCCCAGATACGCAGTATTTT
NA,TRBJ1-6,TRBV19,few,CASRQSSYNSPLHF,TGTGCCAGTAGACAGAGCTCCTATAATTCACCCCTCCACTTT
NA,TRBJ2-1,TRBV11-3,once,CASSLGSGNPEQFF,TGTGCCAGCAGCTTGGGGAGTGGCAACCCTGAGCAGTTCTTC
TRBD1,TRBJ2-1,TRBV11-2,NA,CASSLEPGGGHEQFF,TGTGCCAGCAGCTTAGAACCAGGGGGCGGCCATGAGCAGTTCTTC
TRBD2,TRBJ2-5,TRBV4-1,NA,CASSQAPAGGPETQYF,TGCGCCAGCAGCCAAGCCCCAGCGGGGGGGCCTGAGACCCAGTACTTC
TRBD1,TRBJ1-1,TRBV5-1,few,CASSLGQGWTEAFF,TGCGCCAGCAGCCTCGGACAGGGGTGGACTGAAGCTTTCTTT
TRBD1,TRBJ2-3,TRBV7-2,NA,CASSFFTGGTDTQYF,TGTGCCAGCAGCTTTTTCACAGGGGGCACAGATACGCAGTATTTT
TRBD1,TRBJ1-1,TRBV7-9,NA,CASSSGDSTTEAFF,TGTGCCAGCAGCTCGGGGGACAGTACCACTGAAGCTTTCTTT
NA,TRBJ2-3,TRBV7-2,NA,CASSLASTSKDTQYF,TGTGCCAGCAGCTTAGCGTCTACTAGCAAAGATACGCAGTATTTT
NA,TRBJ2-5,TRBV11-2,NA,CASSLDPGVVETQYF,TGTGCCAGCAGCTTAGACCCAGGGGTGGTGGAGACCCAGTACTTC
TRBD1,TRBJ2-3,TRBV7-9,NA,CASSPMDRGTDTQYF,TGTGCCAGCAGCCCCATGGACAGGGGCACAGATACGCAGTATTTT
TRBD1,TRBJ1-1,TRBV6-6,NA,CASTWTGRGNTEAFF,TGTGCCAGCACTTGGACAGGGAGAGGGAACACTGAAGCTTTCTTT
TRBD1,TRBJ1-1,TRBV6-5,NA,CASSLIWTGANTEAFF,TGTGCCAGCAGTTTAATCTGGACAGGGGCGAACACTGAAGCTTTCTTT
TRBD2,TRBJ2-1,TRBV18,NA,CASSSFSGGTNDEQFF,TGTGCCAGCTCATCCTTTAGCGGGGGGACTAACGATGAGCAGTTCTTC
TRBD1,TRBJ1-1,TRBV7-9,NA,CASSRPSTGGTEAFF,TGTGCCAGCAGCCGACCCTCAACAGGGGGAACTGAAGCTTTCTTT
NA,TRBJ2-2,TRBV11-3,NA,CASSLPGRGSTGELFF,TGTGCCAGCAGCTTACCCGGCAGGGGAAGCACCGGGGAGCTGTTTTTT
TRBD1,TRBJ1-3,TRBV6-1,few,CASKGTGGGNTIYF,TGTGCCAGCAAAGGGACAGGGGGCGGAAACACCATATATTTT
NA,TRBJ2-7,TRBV25-1,NA,CASSSPGGGTYEQYF,TGTGCCAGCAGTTCCCCCGGTGGCGGTACCTACGAGCAGTACTTC
NA,TRBJ2-2,TRBV4-2,NA,CASSQGGATGELFF,TGTGCCAGCAGCCAAGGTGGGGCCACCGGGGAGCTGTTTTTT
NA,TRBJ1-2,TRBV4-1,NA,CASSPPSHYGYTF,TGCGCCAGCAGCCCACCTAGTCACTATGGCTACACCTTC
NA,TRBJ2-1,TRBV27,NA,CASQFSSYNEQFF,TGTGCCAGCCAATTTTCCTCCTACAATGAGCAGTTCTTC
NA,TRBJ2-1,TRBV11-2,NA,CASSLVQGGSYNEQFF,TGTGCCAGCAGCTTAGTGCAGGGAGGATCCTACAATGAGCAGTTCTTC
TRBD2,TRBJ2-1,TRBV6-5,NA,CASKMGLADYNEQFF,TGTGCCAGCAAAATGGGGCTAGCGGACTACAATGAGCAGTTCTTC
TRBD1,TRBJ2-5,TRBV7-9,NA,CASGTGQETQYF,TGTGCCAGCGGGACAGGACAAGAGACCCAGTACTTC
NA,TRBJ2-1,TRBV11-3,few,CASSNGQGGMDEQFF,TGTGCCAGCAGTAACGGACAGGGAGGGATGGATGAGCAGTTCTTC
NA,TRBJ2-5,TRBV10-2,NA,CASTERGKETQYF,TGCGCCAGCACCGAGAGGGGGAAAGAGACCCAGTACTTC
TRBD1,TRBJ2-1,TRBV9,NA,CASSGGDRRYNEQFF,TGTGCCAGCAGCGGGGGGGACAGGCGCTACAATGAGCAGTTCTTC
NA,TRBJ1-1,TRBV7-6,NA,CASSPPGGLWKNTEAFF,TGTGCCAGCAGCCCGCCGGGGGGACTATGGAAGAACACTGAAGCTTTCTTT
NA,TRBJ2-7,TRBV19,NA,CASGGRTLPPYEQYF,TGTGCCAGTGGGGGGAGGACACTTCCACCCTACGAGCAGTACTTC
TRBD1,TRBJ1-6,TRBV5-6,NA,CASGQGNSPLHF,TGTGCCAGTGGACAGGGGAATTCACCCCTCCACTTT
NA,TRBJ1-4,TRBV10-3,NA,CAISRPPGEKLFF,TGTGCCATCAGTCGCCCACCGGGGGAAAAACTGTTTTTT
TRBD1,TRBJ2-1,TRBV7-2,NA,CASSSGTGVYNEQFF,TGTGCCAGCAGCTCCGGGACAGGGGTATACAATGAGCAGTTCTTC
NA,TRBJ2-5,TRBV16,NA,CASSLNLRETQYF,TGTGCCAGCAGCCTAAATCTCCGAGAGACCCAGTACTTC
TRBD2,TRBJ2-1,TRBV5-1,NA,CASSPSGGTGHEQFF,TGCGCCAGCAGCCCTAGCGGGGGGACTGGCCATGAGCAGTTCTTC
TRBD1,TRBJ1-3,TRBV5-6,NA,CASSLVGTGSGNTIYF,TGTGCCAGCAGCTTGGTCGGGACAGGCTCTGGAAACACCATATATTTT
NA,TRBJ2-5,TRBV7-2,NA,CASSVGSGETQYF,TGTGCCAGCTCCGTTGGGTCGGGAGAGACCCAGTACTTC
NA,TRBJ1-1,TRBV19,few,CASSAQGTEAFF,TGTGCCAGTAGTGCCCAGGGTACTGAAGCTTTCTTT
NA,TRBJ2-7,TRBV11-1,NA,CASSLEGVGQYF,TGTGCCAGCAGCTTAGAGGGAGTAGGGCAGTACTTC
NA,TRBJ2-7,TRBV5-4,few,CASSLDGTGLEQYF,TGTGCCAGCAGCTTGGACGGAACAGGGCTCGAGCAGTACTTC
NA,TRBJ1-3,TRBV19,NA,CASSREATGNTIYF,TGTGCCAGTAGTAGAGAAGCCACTGGAAACACCATATATTTT
NA,TRBJ1-3,TRBV7-6,NA,CASSLQFSGNTIYF,TGTGCCAGCAGCTTACAGTTCTCTGGAAACACCATATATTTT
TRBD2,TRBJ2-7,TRBV6-5,NA,CASSFLAGPYEQYF,TGTGCCAGCAGTTTCCTAGCGGGGCCCTACGAGCAGTACTTC
NA,TRBJ1-1,TRBV6-6,NA,CASKGRDSNTEAFF,TGTGCCAGCAAGGGGAGGGATTCGAACACTGAAGCTTTCTTT
NA,TRBJ1-3,TRBV7-2,NA,CASSSTRYSGNTIYF,TGTGCCAGCAGCTCCACGAGATACTCTGGAAACACCATATATTTT
NA,TRBJ1-2,TRBV9,NA,CASSVGLGGNYGYTF,TGTGCCAGCAGCGTAGGGTTAGGAGGGAACTATGGCTACACCTTC
NA,TRBJ2-7,TRBV21-1,few,CASRSRWRQGRDEQYF,TGTGCCAGCAGAAGCAGATGGCGACAGGGGAGGGACGAGCAGTACTTC
TRBD1,TRBJ1-1,TRBV19,NA,CASSMTGEVTEAFF,TGTGCCAGTAGTATGACAGGGGAGGTCACTGAAGCTTTCTTT